The entry below describes one T cell receptor (beta chain). The data stem from a study of blood T cell repertoires in COVID-19. For the study at large: The United States, Italy and Spain provided the acute and convalescent COVID-19 samples. Sample material is recorded as cDNA or gDNA derived from T cells, B-cell-depleted T cells, or PBMCs.

Source study methods: Amplification of reference gene primers was used by the study to estimate nucleated cell counts. The protocol was immunoSEQ multiplex PCR, while the TCRdb copy is restricted to in-frame clones and leaves out a portion. The V and J calls and clone size are taken from that table; D and trimming were inferred from the DNA. The sample has about 82,000 clones, around 81% seen once. The trim removed 6 bases at V and 7 bases at J, leaving 8 bases unmatched. This CDR3 is built from 13 residues. CDR1 LNHDA and CDR2 SQIVND come from the germline V gene (reference sequence). The sequence derives from a man older than 75 with active or convalescent COVID-19. This chain joins TRBV19 and TRBJ1-1, with 7 bases identical to TRBD1. Sequences were obtained from peripheral blood. The CDR3 spells CASSVRGDGEAFF. The CDR3 DNA is TGTGCCAGTAGCGTCAGGGGGGATGGTGAAGCTTTCTTT.